This TCR beta chain was retrieved from a study of vaccination and CD4 T cells after COVID-19. Overall study context: The interval from dose two to post-vaccine sampling had a median of around 79 days, and it ranged from 14 to 241. Researchers treated cells with overlapping spike peptides taken from SARS-CoV-2, HCoV-NL63, HCoV-OC43 and HCoV-229E.

V was cut by 1 base and J by 4 bases, with 5 bases left in between. CDR3 length: 12 amino acids. The V gene's germline CDR1 is SGDLS and CDR2 YYNGEE. About this clonotype: Its antigen remains unidentified.

As for treatment: approximately nine-day PBMC culture with coronavirus spike peptide pools or control peptides (ViraFEST assay). With the Oncomine TCR Beta short-read assay, DNA from cultured CD4+ T cells was sequenced. TCRdb processed the PCR reads anew with MiXCR; each CDR3 protein has one entry. The profile shows some 25,000 distinct CDR3 sequences, 62% of them singletons. This TCR was recovered from a human donor who received a COVID-19 vaccine. This sequence joins TRBV9 and TRBJ1-1; D is unclear. This material consisted of CD4+ T cells from blood, cultured in vitro, taken after SARS-CoV-2 vaccination. For the CDR3, the DNA is TGTGCCAGCAGCGTAATACCCACTGAAGCTTTCTTT. The encoded protein is CASSVIPTEAFF.